The TCR beta chain described here comes from a study of response to subunit inactivated influenza vaccine. This clonotype was seen a handful of times. Its target is not known. Via MiXCR, TCRdb re-called the RT-PCR reads, giving one row per CDR3 protein. The table records over 400,000 distinct CDR3 sequences, over 10% of them present only once. Findings and caveats of the study: Authors suggested that a seasonal influenza vaccination recruits few new T cells each time.

The CDR3 is 16 residues long. Trimming shortened V by 5 bases and J by 0 bases, and 14 bases separated the two germline ends. From germline, CDR1 is SGHVS and CDR2 FNYEAQ. The receptor comes from a man in his fifties who received an inactivated influenza vaccine. The sample here was PBMCs from blood, taken about 6 weeks after vaccination. The chain carries TRBV7-6 and TRBJ2-1; TRBD1 is a possible D gene (6 bases). The DNA of the CDR3 is TGTGCCAGCAGCCTGACAGGAACGAGCTCCTACAATGAGCAGTTCTTC. Translated, it gives CASSLTGTSSYNEQFF.